In this sample, the clone carrying this TCR beta chain turned up a few times. These data come from a study of patients and donors after allogeneic stem cell transplantation. With 1 base removed from V and 5 bases from J, the gap between germline ends came to 11 bases. Germline V gene lookup returns CDR1 LGHDT and CDR2 YNNKEL (reference sequence). This CDR3 has 15 amino acids. TCRdb ran MiXCR on the RT-PCR reads and lists one entry per CDR3 protein. In the table there are roughly 940,000 distinct CDR3 sequences, about 20% of which are singletons. The sequenced sample was blood, either unsorted or a sorted T cell fraction (not recorded which). This chain uses TRBV3-1 with TRBJ1-4, with D unresolved. This clonotype was sampled from a human donor who was either an allogeneic HSCT recipient or a stem cell or donor lymphocyte infusion donor (not recorded which). It is not recorded whose cells these are; they may come from a transplant donor. This CDR3 reads CASSQGGAKNEKLFF. The CDR3 coding sequence is TGTGCCAGCAGCCAAGGAGGTGCGAAGAATGAAAAACTGTTTTTT.